The entry below describes one T cell receptor beta chain. In the sorted-subset replicate PCRs, roughly 210 ng DNA, roughly 30,000 T cell genomes, was used. Method: immunoSEQ multiplex PCR; TCRdb's copy keeps in-frame clones and lacks some. The sample shows 2,100,000 or so clones, approximately 94% of them seen only once. The sample comes from a study of shared clonotypes between healthy human individuals. The sequence was obtained from a man younger than 35 in good health. The sample was naive CD4+ T cells sorted from blood. The subset denotes: CD45RA+ positively selected.

The CDR3 loop reads CASSLRGDRIRSNQPQHF. The CDR3 DNA reads as TGTGCCAGCAGCCTAAGGGGAGACCGGATTCGAAGCAATCAGCCCCAGCATTTT. The rearrangement joins TRBV27 to TRBJ1-5; weak D call: TRBD1 (5 bases). Trimming stripped 6 bases from V and 1 base from J, with 22 bases between. This CDR3 region has 18 residues. Per germline, CDR1 MNHEY and CDR2 SMNVEV (reference sequence).